Listed below are T cell receptor beta chains from one sample, sequenced in a study of blood T cell repertoires in COVID-19. Clones were read by immunoSEQ multiplex PCR, and TCRdb kept only the in-frame ones, dropping some. The sample lists approximately 63,000 clones, 65% to 85% occurring once. Sequencing input: peripheral blood. The source is a woman aged 70-85 years with acute or convalescent COVID-19. Both conserved end residues are part of each CDR3. The D gene is left open where the match is weak. The size of a clone is reported for some rows only, either as once, few or many, or as a class for expanded clones.

clone size	V gene	J gene	D gene	CDR3 DNA	CDR3 protein
.	TRBV2	TRBJ2-2	TRBD2	TGTGCCAGCACCACTCGGACTAGCGGGGGTCCCGGGGAGCTGTTTTTT	CASTTRTSGGPGELFF
.	TRBV27	TRBJ2-3	.	TGTGCCAGCGCCTCGGGGGTGGAAGATACGCAGTATTTT	CASASGVEDTQYF
.	TRBV29-1	TRBJ2-3	.	TGCAGCGTGATACGGCGGAAGGCAGATACGCAGTATTTT	CSVIRRKADTQYF
.	TRBV19	TRBJ2-1	.	TGTGCCGCCGCGGCCAGCTATTCCTACAATGAGCAGTTCTTC	CAAAASYSYNEQFF
.	TRBV10-3	TRBJ2-7	TRBD1	TGTGCCGTCAGTGAGAGGACAGGGACAAAAAGCTCCTACGAGCAGTACTTC	CAVSERTGTKSSYEQYF
.	TRBV6-4	TRBJ1-1	TRBD1	TGTGCCAGCAGTGAGGCCAGGGGGACTGAAGCTTTCTTT	CASSEARGTEAFF
.	TRBV28	TRBJ1-5	.	TGTGCCAGCACCCTGGGGGGGGGCCGGGGACAGCCCCAGCATTTT	CASTLGGGRGQPQHF
.	TRBV5-4	TRBJ2-7	TRBD2	TGTGCCAGCAGCTTGTCAGCGGGGGCTGAATACGAGCAGTACTTC	CASSLSAGAEYEQYF
medium-sized	TRBV19	TRBJ1-1	TRBD1	TGTGCCAGTCGAGGGGACAGGCCCAACACTGAAGCTTTCTTT	CASRGDRPNTEAFF
once	TRBV19	TRBJ2-2	TRBD1	TGTGCCAGTAGTATTGTCCGACAGGGGGTCCGGCAGAACACCGGGGAGCTGTTTTTT	CASSIVRQGVRQNTGELFF
once	TRBV5-1	TRBJ2-1	.	TGCGCCAGCAGCTCCCAAGGGAGCTCCTACAATGAGCAGTTCTTC	CASSSQGSSYNEQFF
once	TRBV12-1	TRBJ2-1	.	.	CASSFGDGNEQFF
.	TRBV5-1	TRBJ1-1	.	TGCGCCAGTCGCGCTTCCCCAGGGTTTGTCGGAGCTTTCTTT	CASRASPGFVGAFF
.	TRBV10-2	TRBJ2-2	.	TGCGCCAGCAGTGCCCAGAACACCGGGGAGCTGTTTTTT	CASSAQNTGELFF
.	TRBV10-3	TRBJ1-3	TRBD1	TGTGCCATCAGTGGCCCACAGGGGGGGTCTGGAAACACCATATATTTT	CAISGPQGGSGNTIYF
.	TRBV6-5	TRBJ2-3	.	TGTGCCAGCATGCATCGGGGATATAGCACAGATACGCAGTATTTT	CASMHRGYSTDTQYF
.	TRBV10-1	TRBJ2-7	TRBD2	TGCGCCAGCACTCGGGGGGTTGGCTACGAGCAGTACTTC	CASTRGVGYEQYF
.	TRBV19	TRBJ1-4	.	TGTGCCAGTAGTATTTCGGGGTTAGGCGAAAAACTGTTTTTT	CASSISGLGEKLFF
.	TRBV19	TRBJ2-1	.	TGTGCCAGTAGTGGGCAGTACAATGAGCAGTTCTTC	CASSGQYNEQFF
.	TRBV6-5	TRBJ2-1	.	TGTGCCAGCAAACAGGGCGTAGGCAATGAGCAGTTCTTC	CASKQGVGNEQFF
.	TRBV7-2	TRBJ1-1	.	TGTGCCAGCAGCCCGAGGATGAACACTGAAGCTTTCTTT	CASSPRMNTEAFF
.	TRBV6-5	TRBJ1-1	TRBD1	TGTGCCAGCAGTTACCTTCGGACAGGAAGCACTGAAGCTTTCTTT	CASSYLRTGSTEAFF
.	TRBV19	TRBJ2-1	.	TGCTCGGCGGGTTCATACAATGAGCAGTTCTTC	CSAGSYNEQFF
.	TRBV9	TRBJ2-1	TRBD1	TGTGCCAGCAGCGCCCGACGGGTCGGGACAGGGTTTGACAATGAGCAGTTCTTC	CASSARRVGTGFDNEQFF
.	TRBV29-1	TRBJ1-1	TRBD1	TGCAGCGTTCCGGGACAGGGTGTCACTGAAGCTTTCTTT	CSVPGQGVTEAFF
.	TRBV9	TRBJ1-4	.	TGTGCCAGCAGCTGGGGCCGAGATAATGAAAAACTGTTTTTT	CASSWGRDNEKLFF
.	TRBV11-3	TRBJ1-2	TRBD1	TGTGCCAGCAGCTTAACAGGGGGGTCAGATGGCTACACCTTC	CASSLTGGSDGYTF
.	TRBV15	TRBJ1-5	.	TGTGCCACCAGCAGAGACAGGGGTAGCAATCAGCCCCAGCATTTT	CATSRDRGSNQPQHF
.	TRBV10-3	TRBJ2-1	TRBD2	TGTGCCATCAGTGAGAGCGGGGCCTACAATGAGCAGTTCTTC	CAISESGAYNEQFF
.	TRBV7-2	TRBJ1-3	TRBD1	TGTGCCAGCAGCTTAGGGATGTCCGGGACAGGGGGCCTCTTATTATATTTT	CASSLGMSGTGGLLLYF
once	TRBV24-1	TRBJ2-1	TRBD1	TGTGCCACCAGTGATTTGCGTGGGACAGGGAGCGACAATGAGCAGTTCTTC	CATSDLRGTGSDNEQFF